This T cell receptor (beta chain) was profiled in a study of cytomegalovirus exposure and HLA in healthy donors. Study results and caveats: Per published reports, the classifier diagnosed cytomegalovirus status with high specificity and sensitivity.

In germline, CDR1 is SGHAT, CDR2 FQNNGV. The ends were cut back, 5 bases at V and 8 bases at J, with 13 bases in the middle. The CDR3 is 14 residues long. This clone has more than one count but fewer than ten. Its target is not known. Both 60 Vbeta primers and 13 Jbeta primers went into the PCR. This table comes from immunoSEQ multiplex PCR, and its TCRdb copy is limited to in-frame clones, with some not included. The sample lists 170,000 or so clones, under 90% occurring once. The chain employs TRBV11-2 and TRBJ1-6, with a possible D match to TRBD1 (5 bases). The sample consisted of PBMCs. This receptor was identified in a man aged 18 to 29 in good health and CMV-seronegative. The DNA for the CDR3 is TGTGCCAGCAGCGTGTCGTCCAGGGATTCACCCCTCCACTTT. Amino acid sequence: CASSVSSRDSPLHF.